One and the same sample provided the 7 T cell receptor beta chains below, sequenced in a study of blood T cell repertoires in COVID-19. Assay used: immunoSEQ multiplex PCR; TCRdb lists only in-frame clones, some missing. The table records 30,000 to 40,000 clones, roughly nine tenths of them present only once. Sequencing was done on a sample of peripheral blood. The receptor source for this set is a woman younger than 45 in a cohort sampled during active COVID-19.

CDR3 loop: CASSPTSSYEQYF. The CDR3 nucleotides read TGTGCCAGCAGTCCCACTAGTTCCTACGAGCAGTACTTC. This rearrangement joins TRBV28 to TRBJ2-7; the D gene is possibly TRBD2 (5 bases). Trimming shortened V by 5 bases and J by 1 base, and 9 bases separated the two germline ends. CDR1 and CDR2 from the germline V gene are MDHEN and SYDVKM. The CDR3 extends over 13 amino acids.

The chain couples TRBV6-5 to TRBJ1-1; the D gene is possibly TRBD1 (5 bases). The CDR3 is made up of 14 amino acids. With 7 bases removed from V and 1 base from J, the gap between germline ends came to 13 bases. Germline CDR1 is MNHEY and CDR2 is SVGAGI. This CDR3 reads CASKLGHENTEAFF. CDR3 nucleotide sequence: TGTGCCAGCAAATTAGGACATGAGAACACTGAAGCTTTCTTT.

The rearrangement uses TRBV7-2 and TRBJ2-7, with D possibly called TRBD1 or TRBD2 (6 bases each). Germline CDR1 reads SGHTA; CDR2 reads FQGNSA. This CDR3 contains 15 residues. The ends were cut back, 5 bases at V and 0 bases at J, with 14 bases in the middle. Here the CDR3 DNA reads TGTGCCAGCAGCCTAGGGGGGCACTACTCCTACGAGCAGTACTTC. Its translation is CASSLGGHYSYEQYF.

V and J are TRBV11-2 and TRBJ1-4, with D possibly being TRBD1 (5 bases). The CDR3 length is 14 residues. With 5 bases removed from V and 8 bases from J, the gap between germline ends came to 15 bases. The V gene's germline CDR1 is SGHAT and CDR2 FQNNGV. The CDR3 nucleotides read TGTGCCAGCAGCCTCGAGAGGGGAGGAGAAAAACTGTTTTTT. Its translation: CASSLERGGEKLFF.

This chain joins TRBV14 and TRBJ1-1; weak D call: TRBD1 (5 bases). The CDR3 covers 14 residues. V was clipped by 1 base and J by 1 base, with 7 bases between them. Germline CDR1 is SGHDN and CDR2 is FVKESK. The CDR3 DNA sequence: TGTGCCAGCAGCCAAGTTAGGGGGAACACTGAAGCTTTCTTT. This translates into CASSQVRGNTEAFF.

V usage is TRBV11-3 and J usage is TRBJ2-7; D remains ambiguous. From germline, CDR1 is SGHNT and CDR2 YENEEA. This CDR3 comprises 14 residues. Trimming left V 6 bases short and J 0 bases short, with 12 bases between. CDR3 DNA sequence: TGTGCCAGCAGGCCCTACGACACCTCCTACGAGCAGTACTTC. Residues: CASRPYDTSYEQYF. The whole variable domain, remainder taken from reference TRBV11-3 and TRBJ2-7, is EAGVVQSPRYKIIEKKQPVAFWCNPISGHNTLYWYLQNLGQGPELLIRYENEEAVDDSQLPKDRFSAERLKGVDSTLKIQPAELGDSAVYLCASRPYDTSYEQYFGPGTRLTVT.

The DNA for the CDR3 is TGTGCCAGCAGTGACGTGGGTAGCGGGTTCTACGAGCAGTACTTC. Its protein is CASSDVGSGFYEQYF. V and J are TRBV27 and TRBJ2-7, with 7 bases aligning to TRBD2. The CDR3 runs 15 residues. Per the germline V gene, CDR1 is MNHEY and CDR2 is SMNVEV (reference sequence). J was trimmed by 3 bases and V by 5 bases; bases with no gene match: 10.